This TCR beta chain was captured in a study of OX40 agonist ivuxolimab in advanced cancers. About the research overall: Patients were dosed intravenously with ivuxolimab at 0.01 to 10 mg/kg every 2 weeks. Having had anti-PD-1, anti-PD-L1 or anti-CTLA-4 therapy before was allowed, and roughly 40% had some.

With V trimmed by 3 bases and J by 5 bases, 12 bases remained unmatched. The germline CDR1 and CDR2 sequences are SGHRS and YFSETQ. CDR3 length: 16 amino acids. Profiled with immunoSEQ multiplex PCR; TCRdb holds only in-frame clones, not every one. The sample records about 73,000 clones, 86% being singletons. This clonotype was obtained from an adult with an advanced solid tumor such as melanoma, head and neck, liver or kidney cancer. The V and J genes are TRBV5-1 and TRBJ2-5, with 8 bases that match TRBD2. The sample here was CD4+ or CD8+ T cells sorted from blood, taken in a trial of the OX40 agonist ivuxolimab. The CDR3 is CASSYAGGSGRETQYF. The CDR3 DNA is TGCGCCAGCAGCTACGCGGGGGGCAGCGGAAGGGAGACCCAGTACTTC.